This TCR beta chain was obtained from a study of T-cell reconstitution after alpha-beta-depleted transplantation in children. A few counts support this clonotype. Its antigen remains unidentified. Germline values: CDR1 SGHDT, CDR2 YYEEEE. The V gene end was trimmed by 4 bases and the J gene end by 5 bases; junction bases not matched to a gene: 3. The CDR3 runs 14 residues. Whole-study results and caveats: Expanded graft clones, several hundred of them, were reportedly the source of alpha-beta T cells about two months after transplant. The main origin of T-cell counts and diversity one year after transplant was newly produced T cells.

The authors prepared the TCRbeta library with unique molecular identifiers. TCRdb analysed the PCR reads with MiXCR anew, one entry per CDR3 protein. The sample lists 610,000 or so distinct CDR3 sequences, over 25% seen once, with around a third in the top ten. The sample consisted of PBMCs, taken before TCRalphabeta/CD19-depleted stem cell transplant. V is TRBV5-6 and J is TRBJ2-3; 11 bases are shared with TRBD1. This TCR was sampled from a boy younger than two with Wiskott-Aldrich syndrome, due to receive a stem cell transplant. Here the CDR3 DNA reads TGTGCCAGCAGCAGGACAGGGGGCGAAGATACGCAGTATTTT. It is translated as CASSRTGGEDTQYF.